Listed below are T cell receptor beta chains from one sample, sequenced in a study of molecular identifiers for immune sequencing clone quantification. TCRdb re-derived calls from the PCR reads in MiXCR, one entry per CDR3 protein. The table records about half a million distinct CDR3 sequences, about 26% of them present only once. Sequencing used naive CD8+ T cells from blood, with Jurkat cell RNA spiked in. These receptor sequences come from a human donor in good health. Some libraries in this study had Jurkat cell RNA spiked in. Each CDR3 is given with its conserved first and last residue. The D gene is left open where the match is weak. Only part of the rows carry a size: once, few, many, or a class if the clone is expanded.

length,size,J,V,D,CDR3,DNA
14,few,TRBJ2-3,TRBV6-5,NA,CASSILEATDTQYF,TGTGCCAGCAGTATCCTAGAAGCCACAGATACGCAGTATTTT
16,NA,TRBJ1-4,TRBV6-5,NA,CASSPLGGKPNEKLFF,TGTGCCAGCAGCCCACTCGGAGGCAAACCTAATGAAAAACTGTTTTTT
15,few,TRBJ1-1,TRBV2,TRBD1,CASSGSLDRGLQAFF,TGTGCCAGCAGTGGAAGCCTCGACAGGGGGCTACAAGCTTTCTTT
14,many,TRBJ2-7,TRBV7-6,NA,CASSPRDTTYEQYF,TGTGCCAGCAGCCCTAGGGACACGACCTACGAGCAGTACTTC
15,NA,TRBJ2-5,TRBV7-9,TRBD2,CASSSPLAGGEPQYF,TGTGCCAGCAGCTCTCCACTAGCGGGGGGAGAGCCCCAGTACTTC
15,few,TRBJ2-4,TRBV4-3,NA,CASSQDSHSVNIQYF,TGCGCCAGCAGCCAAGATTCTCATAGTGTTAACATTCAGTACTTC
15,few,TRBJ1-1,TRBV5-1,NA,CASRLTGGRGTEAFF,TGCGCCAGCAGATTGACCGGGGGGAGAGGCACTGAAGCTTTCTTT
16,few,TRBJ1-2,TRBV5-1,NA,CASSLVGGTPNYGYTF,TGCGCCAGCAGCTTGGTGGGGGGGACTCCTAACTATGGCTACACCTTC
14,NA,TRBJ2-3,TRBV27,NA,CASSPWTNTDTQYF,TGTGCCAGCAGTCCCTGGACCAACACAGATACGCAGTATTTT
13,NA,TRBJ2-7,TRBV30,NA,CAWNGWPSYEQYF,TGTGCCTGGAATGGGTGGCCCTCCTACGAGCAGTACTTC
15,NA,TRBJ2-5,TRBV12-3/TRBV12-4,TRBD1,CASSGGQGTGETRYF,TGTGCCAGCAGTGGGGGACAGGGGACGGGAGAGACCCGGTACTTC
14,few,TRBJ2-3,TRBV10-3,NA,CAISDNYGSDTQYF,TGTGCCATCAGTGATAATTACGGGTCAGATACGCAGTATTTT
13,few,TRBJ2-1,TRBV6-2/TRBV6-3,NA,CASSYSSGPELFF,TGTGCCAGCAGTTACAGCTCAGGTCCCGAGCTGTTCTTC
17,few,TRBJ2-5,TRBV6-5,NA,CASGKTPNLGGQETQYF,TGTGCCAGCGGTAAGACTCCAAATCTAGGGGGTCAAGAGACCCAGTACTTC
13,few,TRBJ1-2,TRBV12-3/TRBV12-4,NA,CASSFNYNYGYTF,TGTGCCAGCAGTTTTAATTATAACTATGGCTACACCTTC
13,NA,TRBJ2-7,TRBV20-1,NA,CSARPRDYAEQYF,TGCAGTGCTAGACCCCGCGACTACGCCGAGCAGTACTTC
13,many,TRBJ1-1,TRBV7-2,NA,CASSHGPRGEAFF,TGTGCCAGCAGCCATGGCCCTAGGGGTGAAGCTTTCTTT
15,few,TRBJ2-7,TRBV4-1,TRBD1,CASSQGQGGFDEQYF,TGCGCCAGCAGCCAAGGACAGGGGGGTTTCGACGAGCAGTACTTC
14,NA,TRBJ1-1,TRBV5-3,NA,CASSWGGGLPEAFF,TGTGCCAGCTCCTGGGGGGGGGGCTTGCCTGAAGCTTTCTTT
15,few,TRBJ1-1,TRBV12-5,NA,CASGLVLGLNTEAFF,TGTGCTAGTGGTTTGGTATTGGGGTTGAACACTGAAGCTTTCTTT
20,few,TRBJ1-1,TRBV28,TRBD1,CASSLLQSGTGGFWYTEAFF,TGTGCCAGCAGTTTATTGCAGTCCGGGACAGGGGGCTTTTGGTACACTGAAGCTTTCTTT
15,NA,TRBJ2-6,TRBV11-1,NA,CASRRRGSGANALTF,TGTGCCAGCAGGCGTCGGGGGTCTGGGGCCAACGCCCTGACTTTC
16,NA,TRBJ2-1,TRBV20-1,TRBD2,CSAHDYLAVTYNEQFF,TGCAGTGCTCACGACTACCTAGCGGTTACCTACAATGAGCAGTTCTTC
11,many,TRBJ2-7,TRBV12-3/TRBV12-4,NA,CASTFGGEQYF,TGTGCCAGCACCTTTGGGGGCGAGCAGTACTTC
16,many,TRBJ2-7,TRBV6-2/TRBV6-3,NA,CASSYLVGEPSYEQYF,TGTGCCAGCAGTTACCTCGTGGGGGAACCCTCCTACGAGCAGTACTTC